This T cell receptor (beta chain) was sequenced during a study of T-cell reconstitution after alpha-beta-depleted transplantation in children. The library targeted TCRbeta and was prepared with unique molecular identifiers. TCRdb called the PCR reads again in MiXCR, with one record for every CDR3 protein. Here the sample spans nearly 350,000 distinct CDR3 sequences, 16% being singletons. The ends were cut back, 3 bases at V and 4 bases at J, with 6 bases in the middle. Germline CDR1 and CDR2: MNHNS and SASEGT. The CDR3 totals 13 residues. Study-wide findings and caveats: Elevated TCRbeta diversity at day 60 was traced, in some patients, to surviving recipient T cells and thymic progenitors. Roughly two months post-transplant, alpha-beta T cells reportedly originated from several hundred graft clones that had expanded. Newly made T cells mostly supplied T-cell counts and diversity one year after transplant.

A note on this clonotype: Its antigen is not known.

J is TRBJ2-2 and V is TRBV6-1; D call uncertain. Source: PBMCs, mostly from graft donor cells, taken 360 days after TCRalphabeta/CD19-depleted stem cell transplant. This receptor was taken from a male patient aged 2 to 10 who had a stem cell transplant for acute lymphoblastic leukemia, so the T cells may come from the graft donor. CDR3 amino acids: CASSDGVTGELFF. CDR3 in DNA: TGTGCCAGCAGTGATGGGGTCACCGGGGAGCTGTTTTTT.